One and the same sample provided the 23 T cell receptor beta chains below, sequenced in a study of CD8 T cells in Susac syndrome (dated by TCRdb to the late 2010s). The library came from the immunoSEQ multiplex PCR assay. RNA was extracted with the RNeasy kit and 0.5 to 1 ug was reverse transcribed using random hexamers. TCRdb reanalyzed the raw reads on its own, using fastp at Q25 for trimming and MiXCR for clone calling, and kept in-frame beta chains. Under each unique CDR3 protein, matching rows form one entry showing the most common genes and DNA. Across this sample there are about 430,000 distinct CDR3 sequences, with more than 80% seen only once. The ten largest make up about 0.12% of the sample. What was sequenced was CD8+ T cells from PBMCs. These receptors came from a human donor with multiple sclerosis.

The DNA for the CDR3 is TGTGCCACCTTCGATAATGAAAAACTGTTTTTT. This translates into CATFDNEKLFF. The chain uses TRBV10-3 and TRBJ1-4; no clear D. This CDR3 spans 11 amino acids. V lost 10 bases to trimming and J lost 4 bases, with 7 bases between them. Germline CDR1 reads ENHRY; CDR2 reads SYGVKD.

This chain joins TRBV5-1 and TRBJ2-1; TRBD2 aligns across 9 bases. Germline loops: CDR1 SGHRS, CDR2 YFSETQ. This CDR3 spans 16 amino acids. V lost 4 bases and J lost 1; bases outside the gene matches: 6. The CDR3 loop reads CASSRSGSGSYNEQFF. Written as DNA, the CDR3 is TGCGCCAGCAGCCGTAGCGGGAGCGGATCCTACAATGAGCAGTTCTTC.

The CDR3 loop is CASSQDLAGGTEAFF. The CDR3 DNA follows: TGTGCCAGCAGCCAAGATTTAGCAGGGGGGACTGAAGCTTTCTTT. The V call is TRBV3-1, the J call TRBJ1-1; 7 bases are shared with TRBD1. The V gene's germline CDR1 is LGHDT and CDR2 YNNKEL (reference sequence). V lost 0 bases and J lost 5; bases outside the gene matches: 6. The CDR3 consists of 15 residues. The entire variable domain, with the rest obtained from reference TRBV3-1 and TRBJ1-1, is as follows: DTAVSQTPKYLVTQMGNDKSIKCEQNLGHDTMYWYKQDSKKFLKIMFSYNNKELIINETVPNRFSPKSPDKAHLNLHINSLELGDSAVYFCASSQDLAGGTEAFFGQGTRLTVV.

This sequence joins TRBV30 and TRBJ2-7, with TRBD2 matching 7 bases. V gave up 2 bases and J gave up 4 bases; unmatched junction bases: 2. Germline lookup yields CDR1 GTSNPN and CDR2 SVGIG (reference sequence). The CDR3 totals 12 residues. CDR3 coding DNA: TGTGCCTGGAGTACGGGGGGATACGAGCAGTACTTC. It translates to CAWSTGGYEQYF.

This rearrangement joins TRBV29-1 to TRBJ2-3, with a weak D call TRBD2 (6 bases). CDR3 size: 16 residues. Trimming took off 3 bases at V and 5 bases at J, with 21 bases between the two ends. CDR1 is SQVTM, CDR2 ANQGSEA, per germline. This CDR3 is CSVEGGGERWEDTQYF. DNA of the CDR3: TGCAGCGTTGAGGGCGGCGGGGAGCGGTGGGAAGATACGCAGTATTTT.

The gene calls are TRBV4-1 and TRBJ2-2, with 12 bases matching TRBD2. The CDR3 is 16 residues long. Germline lookup yields CDR1 MGHRA and CDR2 YSYEKL. With V trimmed by 3 bases and J by 3 bases, 2 bases remained unmatched. The CDR3 loop reads CASSQGLAGYTGELFF. For the CDR3, the DNA is TGCGCCAGCAGCCAGGGACTAGCGGGCTACACCGGGGAGCTGTTTTTT.

The chain recombines TRBV4-1 with TRBJ2-2; the D gene is possibly TRBD2 (5 bases). Trimming removed 0 bases at V and 4 bases at J, with 18 bases between. Looked up from germline, CDR1 is MGHRA and CDR2 is YSYEKL. The CDR3 has 18 amino acids. The CDR3 loop reads CASSQEIAVVASTGELFF. CDR3 DNA: TGCGCCAGCAGCCAAGAGATTGCGGTAGTAGCGAGCACCGGGGAGCTGTTTTTT.

V gene TRBV4-1 combines with J gene TRBJ2-3, with D hard to call. The CDR3 runs 14 residues. From germline, CDR1 is MGHRA and CDR2 YSYEKL. V was clipped by 4 bases and J by 4 bases, with 12 bases between them. The CDR3 spells CASSPRPSPDTQYF. The CDR3 region has the DNA TGCGCCAGCAGCCCACGTCCGTCCCCAGATACGCAGTATTTT.

The CDR3 loop reads CASSSRGRGRRAQTQYF. CDR3 nucleotide sequence: TGTGCCAGCAGCTCCCGTGGGCGCGGGAGAAGAGCTCAGACCCAGTACTTC. The chain links TRBV7-9 to TRBJ2-5; 7 positions match TRBD2. The V gene's germline CDR1 is SEHNR and CDR2 FQNEAQ (reference sequence). V lost 4 bases, J lost 6 bases, and 17 bases stayed unmatched. The CDR3 length is 17 residues.

The genes are TRBV30 and TRBJ1-1, with D possibly matching TRBD1 (5 bases). The CDR3 spans 15 residues. Germline values: CDR1 GTSNPN, CDR2 SVGIG (reference sequence). V was shortened by 2 bases and J by 3 bases, with 16 bases between the two germline ends. CDR3 nucleotides: TGTGCCTGGAGTAACCTCCTAGGCAGGGACACTGAAGCTTTCTTT. Residues: CAWSNLLGRDTEAFF.

V usage is TRBV6-1 and J usage is TRBJ2-7, with 8 positions matching TRBD2. CDR3 size: 15 residues. Germline CDR1 is MNHNS and CDR2 is SASEGT. After removal of 6 bases from V and 0 bases from J, the junction contained 7 bases not matched to a gene. DNA of the CDR3: TGTGCCAGCAGGGTTCTGGCGGGGGGCTCCTACGAGCAGTACTTC. As protein: CASRVLAGGSYEQYF.

The CDR3 DNA is TGTGCCAGCGCCCTAGCAGGGACAGGGCATTACAATGAGCAGTTCTTC. Its protein is CASALAGTGHYNEQFF. This chain joins TRBV7-9 and TRBJ2-1, with 9 positions matching TRBD1. The V segment lost 8 bases and the J segment 4 bases; nucleotides outside the gene matches: 12. CDR1 is SEHNR, CDR2 FQNEAQ, per germline (reference sequence). This CDR3 region has 16 residues.

In DNA form, the CDR3 reads TGTGCCAGCAGTCCAGGGACAGGGTTCGCTGAAGCTTTCTTT. It codes for CASSPGTGFAEAFF. V is TRBV2 and J is TRBJ1-1; 9 nucleotides match TRBD1. The CDR3 has 14 residues. V lost 5 bases to trimming and J lost 6 bases; unmatched junction nucleotides: 7. Germline CDR1 SNHLY, CDR2 FYNNEI.

The chain carries TRBV6-1 and TRBJ1-2; weak D call: TRBD1 (5 bases). V was trimmed by 4 bases and J by 3 bases, leaving 21 bases between them. Germline-derived CDR1 and CDR2 are MNHNS and SASEGT. This CDR3 is 17 amino acids long. CDR3 DNA: TGTGCCAGCAGTGGCAACGATCCGGGGACCTGGGACTATGGCTACACCTTC. Its protein product is CASSGNDPGTWDYGYTF.

Comments on this clonotype: Likely a read error: the CDR3 ends without its conserved phenylalanine or tryptophan. V is TRBV30 and J is TRBJ1-1; no clear D gene. Deletions cut 0 bases from V and 6 bases from J, with 5 bases between. CDR3 length: 11 amino acids. CDR1 and CDR2 (germline): GTSNPN, SVGIG (reference sequence). The CDR3 loop is CAWSVEAEAFL. The CDR3 coding sequence is TGTGCCTGGAGTGTAGAAGCTGAAGCTTTCCTT.

This clonotype was found once. V usage is TRBV7-9 and J usage is TRBJ2-7, with TRBD2 as a possible D gene (6 bases). This CDR3 spans 14 amino acids. V shed 5 bases and J shed 1 base, with 12 bases lying between them. CDR1 and CDR2 from the germline V gene are SEHNR and FQNEAQ (reference sequence). The CDR3 reads CASSPATRSYEQYF. Here the CDR3 DNA reads TGTGCCAGCAGCCCCGCGACTAGATCCTACGAGCAGTACTTC.

A single count supports this clonotype. The gene calls are TRBV7-9 and TRBJ2-2; 13 positions agree with TRBD2. Losses at the gene ends were 5 bases for V and 4 bases for J; bases not matched to a gene: 10. The CDR3 is 18 residues long. Germline assignment: CDR1 SEHNR and CDR2 FQNEAQ (reference sequence). CDR3 amino acids: CASSTGLAGEAITGELFF. DNA for the CDR3: TGTGCCAGCAGCACCGGACTAGCGGGAGAGGCCATCACCGGGGAGCTGTTTTTT.

The V and J genes are TRBV30 and TRBJ2-5; possibly TRBD2 for D (5 bases). The CDR3 loop spans 12 amino acids. Germline V gene sequence: CDR1 GTSNPN, CDR2 SVGIG (reference sequence). V lost 7 bases, J lost 2 bases, and 11 bases lay in between. CDR3 nucleotides: TGTGCCTTCCTCGAGGGACAAGAGACCCAGTACTTC. Its protein product is CAFLEGQETQYF.

The rearrangement uses TRBV29-1 and TRBJ2-3; TRBD2 agrees at 7 bases. Germline-derived CDR1 and CDR2 are SQVTM and ANQGSEA. V lost 7 bases and J lost 3; bases outside the gene matches: 10. This CDR3 has 14 residues. The CDR3 DNA sequence: TGCAGCGGTGAGGGGACTATGGGGACAGATACGCAGTATTTT. Amino acids: CSGEGTMGTDTQYF.

This chain uses TRBV30 with TRBJ1-2; perhaps TRBD1 as D (5 bases). Germline V gene sequence: CDR1 GTSNPN, CDR2 SVGIG (reference sequence). This CDR3 is built from 16 residues. The V and J ends lost 0 bases and 2 bases respectively, with 16 bases between them. The CDR3 region is CAWSVWDGPKNYGYTF. As DNA, the CDR3 is TGTGCCTGGAGTGTATGGGACGGCCCAAAAAACTATGGCTACACCTTC.

J is TRBJ2-2 and V is TRBV4-2, with 7 bases lining up with TRBD2. This CDR3 contains 19 residues. The J segment lost 3 bases and the V segment lost 1 base, leaving 14 bases of the junction unmatched. Germline assignment: CDR1 LGHNA and CDR2 YNFKEQ. The CDR3 is CASSQVGSYGGTYTGELFF. DNA for the CDR3: TGTGCCAGCAGCCAAGTCGGCTCGTACGGGGGGACTTACACCGGGGAGCTGTTTTTT.

This clonotype was counted a single time. This chain links TRBV4-1 with TRBJ2-1; 10 positions match TRBD2. The CDR3 consists of 17 residues. The germline CDR1 and CDR2 sequences are MGHRA and YSYEKL. With 6 bases clipped from V and 7 bases from J, the junction kept 15 bases outside the gene matches. The CDR3: CASSRDTASGSLNEQFF. The CDR3, as DNA: TGCGCCAGCAGTCGAGATACGGCTAGCGGGAGTTTAAATGAGCAGTTCTTC.

This clonotype was observed a few times. The V gene is TRBV6-5, the J gene TRBJ2-7; a weak D match, TRBD2 (6 bases). The CDR3 contains 12 residues. Germline V gene data show CDR1 as MNHEY and CDR2 as SVGAGI. V was cut by 6 bases and J by 6 bases, with 12 bases left in between. CDR3 in DNA: TGTGCCAGCAGGGGGATGGGACTCGAGCAGTACTTC. Residues: CASRGMGLEQYF.